The 20 T cell receptor beta chains given below trace back to one sample, sequenced in a study of blood T cell repertoires in COVID-19. Generated by immunoSEQ multiplex PCR, the TCRdb table keeps only in-frame clones and is missing some. There are some 11,000 clones in the sample; over 80% occur only once, and approximately 4.3% lies in the top ten. The sample taken for sequencing was peripheral blood. The receptors shown here come from a human donor in a cohort sampled during active COVID-19.

The rearrangement joins TRBV7-2 to TRBJ1-4, with D hard to call. Trimming removed 1 base at V and 13 bases at J, with 13 bases between. Germline values: CDR1 SGHTA, CDR2 FQGNSA. CDR3 length: 13 residues. The CDR3 nucleotides are TGTGCCAGCAGCTTAGATCCCCTGGAGGGACTGTTTTTT. Its translation is CASSLDPLEGLFF.

DNA of the CDR3: TGTGCCAGTAAAATACAGGGAGCGAACACTGAAGCTTTCTTT. This encodes CASKIQGANTEAFF. V gene TRBV19 combines with J gene TRBJ1-1; the D gene is possibly TRBD1 (6 bases). Germline V gives CDR1 LNHDA, CDR2 SQIVND (reference sequence). The V and J ends lost 7 bases and 1 base respectively, with 13 bases between them. This CDR3 is 14 amino acids long.

The gene calls are TRBV5-4 and TRBJ2-1; 7 bases are shared with TRBD1. The germline V gene has CDR1 SGHNT and CDR2 YYREEE (reference sequence). This CDR3 has 14 amino acids. The V gene end was trimmed by 2 bases and the J gene end by 9 bases; junction bases not matched to a gene: 8. For the CDR3, the DNA is TGTGCCAGCAGCTTCAAAGACAGGGAAAGTGAGCAGTTCTTC. This encodes CASSFKDRESEQFF.

This chain links TRBV6-6 with TRBJ2-2; perhaps TRBD2 as D (5 bases). Germline loops: CDR1 MNHNY, CDR2 SVGAGI (reference sequence). V lost 4 bases, J lost 5 bases, and 17 bases lay in between. This CDR3 contains 16 residues. As DNA, the CDR3 is TGTGCCAGCAGTTCCTCAGACGGGATCCTTACCGGGGAGCTGTTTTTT. Translating it yields CASSSSDGILTGELFF.

The genes are TRBV19 and TRBJ2-7; TRBD2 matches at 14 bases. The J segment lost 6 bases and the V segment lost 4 bases, leaving 11 bases of the junction unmatched. From germline, CDR1 is LNHDA and CDR2 SQIVND (reference sequence). The CDR3 covers 17 residues. The DNA of the CDR3 is TGTGCCAGTAGTACCGACCTGGGACTAGCGGGAGTGGGCGAGCAGTACTTC. Its translation: CASSTDLGLAGVGEQYF.

V and J are TRBV11-1 and TRBJ2-7, with TRBD2 matching 10 bases. The CDR3 is made up of 15 amino acids. V shed 7 bases and J 3 bases; nucleotides not matched to a gene: 9. Germline CDR1 is SGHAT and CDR2 is FQDESV (reference sequence). As DNA, the CDR3 is TGTGCCAGCACTCCAACTAGCGGGGCCCTCTACGAGCAGTACTTC. Protein sequence: CASTPTSGALYEQYF.

The CDR3 DNA reads as TGTGCCAGCAGCTTGACAGGCCCGATTGATTATAATTCACCCCTCCACTTT. Encoded protein: CASSLTGPIDYNSPLHF. J is TRBJ1-6 and V is TRBV7-9, with D perhaps TRBD1 (6 bases). V gave up 3 bases and J gave up 4 bases, with 16 bases separating them. The CDR3 spans 17 residues. Per germline, CDR1 SEHNR and CDR2 FQNEAQ (reference sequence).

The sample holds one count of this clone. CDR3: CSVAESATDTQYF. In DNA, the CDR3 is TGCAGCGTTGCTGAGTCCGCCACAGATACGCAGTATTTT. The genes are TRBV29-1 and TRBJ2-3; D remains unclear. Trimming pared 4 bases from V and 2 bases from J, leaving 10 bases between. The CDR3 runs to 13 residues. Germline V gene sequence: CDR1 SQVTM, CDR2 ANQGSEA.

V and J are TRBV18 and TRBJ2-7; 7 bases agree with TRBD1. Germline CDR1 and CDR2: KGHSH and LQKENI. The V gene end was trimmed by 6 bases and the J gene end by 2 bases; junction bases not matched to a gene: 25. This CDR3 is 20 amino acids long. DNA of the CDR3: TGTGCCAGCTCCCTCTTAGAGACAGGGTATCTCCAATCGGGCACCTACGAGCAGTACTTC. This sequence encodes CASSLLETGYLQSGTYEQYF.

This chain uses TRBV6-6 with TRBJ1-3; D might be TRBD1 (5 bases). Germline V gene sequence: CDR1 MNHNY, CDR2 SVGAGI (reference sequence). The CDR3 consists of 15 residues. The V gene lost 0 bases and the J gene lost 4 bases, with 10 bases spanning the gap. The CDR3 here is CASSYSWGRGNTIYF. The CDR3 DNA is TGTGCCAGCAGTTACTCGTGGGGGAGGGGAAACACCATATATTTT.

The chain carries TRBV6-2 or TRBV6-3 and TRBJ2-2, with D possibly matching TRBD2 (6 bases). The CDR3 is made up of 14 amino acids. Trimming took 3 bases from V and 2 from J, leaving 7 bases between them. Germline loops: CDR1 MNHEY, CDR2 SVGEGT. CDR3 nucleotide sequence: TGTGCCAGCAGTTATAGCGGAAACACCGGGGAGCTGTTTTTT. This encodes CASSYSGNTGELFF.

The chain carries TRBV7-9 and TRBJ2-3; the D gene is possibly TRBD2 (5 bases). This CDR3 region has 14 residues. V dropped 6 bases and J dropped 5 bases, with 15 bases sitting between them. Looked up from germline, CDR1 is SEHNR and CDR2 is FQNEAQ (reference sequence). The CDR3 sequence is CASSLGVAGDTQYF. DNA of the CDR3: TGTGCCAGCAGTCTCGGGGTGGCGGGAGATACGCAGTATTTT. Full variable domain (rest looked up from reference TRBV7-9 and TRBJ2-3): DTGVSQNPRHKITKRGQNVTFRCDPISEHNRLYWYRQTLGQGPEFLTYFQNEAQLEKSRLLSDRFSAERPKGSFSTLEIQRTEQGDSAMYLCASSLGVAGDTQYFGPGTRLTVL.

This chain uses TRBV6-1 with TRBJ2-1, with 7 nucleotides matching TRBD1. This CDR3 has 16 amino acids. V shed 5 bases, J shed 1 base, and the junction held 8 bases outside the gene matches. Per germline, CDR1 MNHNS and CDR2 SASEGT. The CDR3 coding sequence is TGTGCCAGCAGTAAAGGACAGGTTGGGTCCTACAATGAGCAGTTCTTC. Protein product: CASSKGQVGSYNEQFF.

The V gene is TRBV2, the J gene TRBJ2-7; 11 bases map to TRBD1. Per germline, CDR1 SNHLY and CDR2 FYNNEI. The length of the CDR3 is 14 residues. With 8 bases clipped from V and 5 bases from J, the junction kept 8 bases outside the gene matches. The CDR3 is CASVWRTGGNEQYF. As DNA, the CDR3 is TGTGCCAGCGTCTGGAGGACAGGGGGCAACGAGCAGTACTTC.

The V and J genes are TRBV7-3 and TRBJ2-3; the match to TRBD1 covers 10 bases. This CDR3 region has 16 residues. Unmatched junction bases numbered 6, after V lost 4 bases and J lost 2 bases. CDR1 is SGHTA and CDR2 is FQGTGA in the germline V gene. CDR3 region: CASSSADRGITDTQYF. In DNA, the CDR3 is TGTGCCAGCAGCTCCGCGGACAGGGGGATCACAGATACGCAGTATTTT.

The chain employs TRBV28 and TRBJ2-7, with 8 positions matching TRBD1. CDR1 is MDHEN, CDR2 SYDVKM, per germline. V was clipped by 7 bases and J by 0 bases; unmatched bases: 8. The CDR3 totals 15 residues. The CDR3 reads CASISGGGISYEQYF. CDR3 in DNA: TGTGCCAGCATCTCAGGGGGCGGGATCTCCTACGAGCAGTACTTC.

The chain has TRBV6-5 and TRBJ1-1, with D possibly being TRBD1 (5 bases). The CDR3 contains 14 residues. V was shortened by 6 bases and J by 11 bases, with 22 bases between the two germline ends. CDR1 is MNHEY, CDR2 SVGAGI, per germline. This CDR3 reads CASSARDPTREAFF. CDR3 sequence (DNA): TGTGCCAGCAGCGCCAGGGACCCCACCCGGGAGGCTTTCTTT.

The gene calls are TRBV5-4 and TRBJ2-5; perhaps TRBD1 as D (6 bases). The germline V gene has CDR1 SGHNT and CDR2 YYREEE (reference sequence). This CDR3 has 14 amino acids. Trimming removed 2 bases at V and 4 bases at J, with 12 bases between. The CDR3 sequence: CASSFQAGAETQYF. CDR3 in DNA: TGTGCCAGCAGCTTTCAGGCAGGGGCAGAGACCCAGTACTTC.

CDR3 DNA: TGTGCCAGCAGCGTAGGTGCGGGGAGGAATGAGCAGTTCTTC. It specifies CASSVGAGRNEQFF. The rearrangement uses TRBV9 and TRBJ2-1, with D possibly matching TRBD2 (6 bases). The germline V gene has CDR1 SGDLS and CDR2 YYNGEE. Trimming cost V 0 bases and J 7 bases, with 11 bases left between them. The CDR3 length is 14 residues.

This clone turned up a few times. V and J are TRBV28 and TRBJ1-2; maybe TRBD1 (5 bases). The CDR3 covers 16 residues. Germline V CDR1 and CDR2: MDHEN, SYDVKM. Trimming stripped 0 bases from V and 2 bases from J, with 13 bases between. CDR3 DNA sequence: TGTGCCAGCAGTTTATGGGCGGGGACCAGCAACTATGGCTACACCTTC. Its protein is CASSLWAGTSNYGYTF.